This record looks at one T cell receptor beta chain sequence and its context. Its antigen remains unknown. This sample stems from a study of T cells in Graves' hyperthyroidism and ophthalmopathy. General study results and limits: Most thyroid clonotypes expanded above 0.001 were also detected in blood.

PBMCs were sourced from roughly 9.3 ml fresh peripheral blood. The source material, RNA transcripts, was used to amplify TCR beta CDR3 regions. TCR CDR3 regions were first amplified by RT-PCR with HTBI primers. One entry per CDR3 protein, called by TCRdb with MiXCR from the multiplex PCR reads. This table holds roughly 520,000 distinct CDR3 sequences, around 24% found once. The CDR3 covers 15 residues. In germline, CDR1 is MGHRA, CDR2 YSYEKL. The ends lost 0 bases at V and 6 bases at J; junction bases unmatched: 6. This TCR was sampled from a young woman with Graves' ophthalmopathy. The sample consisted of blood. The chain links TRBV4-1 to TRBJ1-1; 8 nucleotides match TRBD1. The CDR3 coding sequence is TGCGCCAGCAGCCAAGAGCCACAGGGGGAATCTGAAGCTTTCTTT. This sequence encodes CASSQEPQGESEAFF.